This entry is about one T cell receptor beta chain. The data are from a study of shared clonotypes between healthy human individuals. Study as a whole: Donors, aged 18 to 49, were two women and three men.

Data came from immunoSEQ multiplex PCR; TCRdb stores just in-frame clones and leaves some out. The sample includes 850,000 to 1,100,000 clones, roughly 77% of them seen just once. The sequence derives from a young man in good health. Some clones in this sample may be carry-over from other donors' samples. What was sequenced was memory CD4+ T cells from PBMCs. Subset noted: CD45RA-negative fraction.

In DNA form, the CDR3 reads TGCGCCAGCAGCTTGGTGGGGTCCAACACCGGGGAGCTGTTTTTT. This encodes CASSLVGSNTGELFF. The V and J genes are TRBV5-1 and TRBJ2-2; D gene unclear. Germline V CDR1 and CDR2: SGHRS, YFSETQ. The V end lost 0 bases, the J end lost 2 bases, and 8 bases lay between the germline ends. This CDR3 is built from 15 residues.